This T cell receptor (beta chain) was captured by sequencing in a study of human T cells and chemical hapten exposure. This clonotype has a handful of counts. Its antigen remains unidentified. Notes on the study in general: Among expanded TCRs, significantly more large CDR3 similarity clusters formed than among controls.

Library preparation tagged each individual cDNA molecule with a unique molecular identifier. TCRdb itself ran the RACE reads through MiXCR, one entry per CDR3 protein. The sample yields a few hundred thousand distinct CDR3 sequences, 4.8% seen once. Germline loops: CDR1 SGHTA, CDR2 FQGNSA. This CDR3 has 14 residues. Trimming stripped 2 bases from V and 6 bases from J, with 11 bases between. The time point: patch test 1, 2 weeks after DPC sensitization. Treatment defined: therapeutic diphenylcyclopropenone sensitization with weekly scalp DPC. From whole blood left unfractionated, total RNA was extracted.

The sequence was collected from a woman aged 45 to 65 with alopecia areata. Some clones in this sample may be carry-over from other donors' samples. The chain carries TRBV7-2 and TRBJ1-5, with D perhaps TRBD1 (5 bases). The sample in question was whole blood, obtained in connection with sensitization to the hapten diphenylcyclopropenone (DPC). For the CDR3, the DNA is TGTGCCAGCAGCTTAAAACCAGGGATTCAGCCCCAGCATTTT. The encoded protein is CASSLKPGIQPQHF.